These T cell receptor beta chains were read from a single sample in a study of blood T cell repertoires in COVID-19. The assay was immunoSEQ multiplex PCR, and TCRdb's table has in-frame clones only and misses some. Altogether 220,000 or so clones are present, 75% to 90% being singletons, with the ten largest covering 3% to 3.5%. Material: PBMCs or T cells enriched from blood (not recorded which). The receptor source for this set is a woman between 18 and 30 years old in a cohort exposed to, infected with or recovered from COVID-19 (not recorded which). Both conserved end residues are part of each CDR3. D genes are given only for firm matches. For some rows the clone size is stated as once, few or many, or as a class when expanded; others skip it.

j_call | v_call | clone_size | d_call | cdr3_aa | cdr3_nt
TRBJ1-1 | TRBV28 | NA | TRBD1 | CASSRGQGRTEAFF | TGTGCCAGCAGCCGGGGACAGGGGAGGACTGAAGCTTTCTTT
TRBJ2-7 | TRBV10-1 | NA | NA | CASSDGPGGEQYF | TGCGCCAGCAGTGATGGGCCCGGGGGCGAGCAGTACTTC
TRBJ1-2 | TRBV28 | NA | TRBD1 | CASSLAQGASVDYGYTF | TGTGCCAGCAGTTTAGCCCAGGGGGCATCGGTCGACTATGGCTACACCTTC
TRBJ1-2 | TRBV28 | NA | NA | CASIPGGSTRSNYGYTF | TGTGCCAGCATCCCGGGGGGGTCGACTAGGTCGAACTATGGCTACACCTTC
TRBJ2-1 | TRBV7-9 | NA | TRBD2 | CASSSLAGGSYNEQFF | TGTGCCAGCAGCTCCCTAGCGGGGGGGTCGTACAATGAGCAGTTCTTC
TRBJ1-6 | TRBV7-9 | NA | TRBD1 | CASSLENEQGGNSPLHF | TGTGCCAGCAGCTTAGAAAATGAACAGGGGGGGAATTCACCCCTCCACTTT
TRBJ2-7 | TRBV9 | NA | TRBD2 | CASSVEAGGNSYEQYF | TGTGCCAGCAGCGTGGAAGCGGGGGGCAATTCCTACGAGCAGTACTTC
TRBJ2-3 | TRBV7-9 | NA | TRBD2 | CASTGGGTRGTDTQYF | TGTGCCAGCACCGGAGGGGGGACTAGGGGCACAGATACGCAGTATTTT
TRBJ1-2 | TRBV7-8 | NA | TRBD1 | CASSLVDRTYGYTF | TGTGCCAGCAGCTTAGTGGACAGGACCTATGGCTACACCTTC
TRBJ2-5 | TRBV5-1 | NA | NA | CASSLGLVEGETQYF | TGCGCCAGCAGCTTGGGACTAGTTGAGGGAGAGACCCAGTACTTC
TRBJ2-7 | TRBV6-5 | NA | TRBD2 | CASSLGLAGDEQYF | TGTGCCAGCAGTTTAGGACTAGCGGGAGACGAGCAGTACTTC
TRBJ2-1 | TRBV5-1 | NA | TRBD1 | CASSSDRGIPYNEQFF | TGCGCCAGCAGCTCCGACAGGGGTATCCCCTACAATGAGCAGTTCTTC
TRBJ1-2 | TRBV6-5 | once | NA | CASSYSGGQLSYTF | TGTGCCAGCAGTTACTCTGGAGGGCAGTTGAGCTACACCTTC
TRBJ1-4 | TRBV19 | NA | NA | CASSNDRFVNEKLFF | TGTGCCAGTAGTAACGACAGGTTTGTCAATGAAAAACTGTTTTTT
TRBJ1-1 | TRBV30 | NA | NA | CAWKGSGNTEAFF | TGTGCCTGGAAGGGGTCGGGGAACACTGAAGCTTTCTTT
TRBJ1-1 | TRBV4-2 | NA | NA | CASSQDLVDSLEAFF | TGTGCCAGCAGCCAAGATCTTGTGGACAGCCTCGAAGCTTTCTTT
TRBJ1-1 | TRBV19 | NA | NA | CASSIGRGSAEAFF | TGTGCCAGTAGTATTGGGAGGGGTAGCGCTGAAGCTTTCTTT
TRBJ1-2 | TRBV6-1 | NA | NA | CASSEVAGVSNYGYTF | TGTGCCAGCAGTGAAGTCGCGGGTGTTTCGAACTATGGCTACACCTTC
TRBJ1-1 | TRBV5-6 | NA | NA | CASSYGGSTEAFF | TGTGCCAGCAGTTACGGGGGTAGCACTGAAGCTTTCTTT
TRBJ2-5 | TRBV10-2 | NA | NA | CASSFPQGFKETQYF | TGCGCCAGCAGCTTTCCACAGGGTTTTAAAGAGACCCAGTACTTC
TRBJ1-1 | TRBV28 | NA | TRBD1 | CASSEGPAWTGDTEAFF | TGTGCCAGCAGTGAGGGGCCTGCTTGGACAGGGGACACTGAAGCTTTCTTT
TRBJ2-7 | TRBV5-1 | NA | TRBD1 | CASSLTGTGGYEQYF | TGCGCCAGCAGCCTAACCGGGACAGGGGGCTACGAGCAGTACTTC
TRBJ2-5 | TRBV11-3 | NA | TRBD1 | CASSLGQGAGETQYF | TGTGCCAGCAGCTTAGGACAGGGGGCGGGAGAGACCCAGTACTTC
TRBJ2-2 | TRBV14 | NA | TRBD2 | CASSAGGTGELFF | TGTGCCAGCAGCGCGGGGGGCACCGGGGAGCTGTTTTTT
TRBJ2-3 | TRBV6-1 | NA | TRBD2 | CASSEVSGGGADTQYF | TGTGCCAGCAGTGAAGTGAGCGGGGGTGGGGCAGATACGCAGTATTTT
TRBJ2-1 | TRBV27 | NA | NA | CASSPSASRLFYNEQFF | TGTGCCAGCAGCCCCTCAGCGTCTCGTTTATTCTACAATGAGCAGTTCTTC
TRBJ2-6 | TRBV19 | NA | TRBD1 | CASSIRGQGYASGANVLTF | TGTGCCAGTAGTATAAGGGGACAGGGATATGCCTCTGGGGCCAACGTCCTGACTTTC
TRBJ2-7 | TRBV6-5 | once | NA | CASSSGGGATYEQYF | TGTGCCAGCAGTTCAGGTGGGGGGGCCACCTACGAGCAGTACTTC
TRBJ1-3 | TRBV5-1 | NA | NA | CASSLDAGYGNTIYF | TGCGCCAGCAGCTTGGATGCGGGTTACGGAAACACCATATATTTT
TRBJ2-5 | TRBV5-4 | NA | TRBD1 | CASSSGQVQETQYF | TGTGCCAGCAGTTCGGGACAGGTCCAAGAGACCCAGTACTTC
TRBJ2-7 | TRBV3-1/TRBV3-2 | NA | TRBD2 | CASSHEGGPYEQYF | TGTGCCAGCAGCCACGAGGGAGGGCCGTACGAGCAGTACTTC
TRBJ1-1 | TRBV9 | NA | NA | CASSPSGPPAFF | TGTGCCAGCAGCCCCTCTGGGCCCCCAGCTTTCTTT
TRBJ2-2 | TRBV5-1 | NA | NA | CASSLAERRDTGELFF | TGCGCCAGCAGCTTGGCCGAGCGCCGGGACACCGGGGAGCTGTTTTTT
TRBJ1-3 | TRBV5-1 | NA | TRBD1 | CASSPGGTGANTIYF | TGCGCCAGCAGCCCCGGGGGGACAGGGGCCAACACCATATATTTT
TRBJ2-2 | TRBV9 | once | NA | CASSPEGLRELFF | TGTGCCAGCAGCCCAGAGGGCTTGAGGGAGCTGTTTTTT
TRBJ1-2 | TRBV30 | NA | NA | CAWSNRAGYTF | TGTGCCTGGAGTAACAGGGCTGGCTACACCTTC
TRBJ2-3 | TRBV9 | once | TRBD2 | CASSETGGGDTQYF | TGTGCCAGCAGCGAGACGGGAGGAGGAGATACGCAGTATTTT
TRBJ2-7 | TRBV24-1 | NA | NA | CATSGDNPHEQYF | TGTGCCACCAGTGGTGACAATCCGCACGAGCAGTACTTC
TRBJ2-1 | TRBV28 | NA | NA | CASAPPGLGDSSSYNEQFF | TGTGCCAGCGCTCCACCGGGGTTGGGGGACTCGAGCTCCTACAATGAGCAGTTCTTC
TRBJ2-1 | TRBV19 | NA | NA | CASSITGRGLFNEQFF | TGTGCCAGTAGTATCACTGGCAGGGGACTATTCAATGAGCAGTTCTTC
TRBJ1-1 | TRBV7-3 | NA | TRBD1 | CASSPQGANEAFF | TGTGCCAGCAGCCCTCAGGGGGCCAATGAAGCTTTCTTT
TRBJ1-6 | TRBV6-1 | once | NA | CASSEMTAEDNSPLHF | TGTGCCAGCAGTGAAATGACAGCTGAGGATAATTCACCCCTCCACTTT
TRBJ2-2 | TRBV5-1 | NA | TRBD2 | CASSFQREANTGELFF | TGCGCCAGCAGCTTCCAGCGGGAGGCGAACACCGGGGAGCTGTTTTTT
TRBJ1-6 | TRBV11-1 | NA | TRBD1 | CASSHDRDSPLHF | TGTGCCAGCAGCCATGACAGGGATTCACCCCTCCACTTT
TRBJ2-3 | TRBV29-1 | NA | TRBD2 | CSLFIRTSGQLTDTQYF | TGCAGCCTGTTTATTCGGACTAGCGGGCAACTTACAGATACGCAGTATTTT
TRBJ1-2 | TRBV14 | NA | NA | CASSPPTLNYGYTF | TGTGCCAGCAGCCCGCCGACTCTTAACTATGGCTACACCTTC
TRBJ2-3 | TRBV29-1 | NA | NA | CSVMTVSTDTQYF | TGCAGCGTTATGACAGTTAGCACAGATACGCAGTATTTT
TRBJ1-1 | TRBV7-9 | NA | TRBD1 | CASSLAQGENTEAFF | TGTGCCAGCAGCTTAGCACAGGGGGAGAACACTGAAGCTTTCTTT
TRBJ2-5 | TRBV9 | NA | TRBD2 | CASSPGASGGEETQYF | TGTGCCAGCAGTCCAGGGGCTAGCGGGGGGGAAGAGACCCAGTACTTC
TRBJ1-2 | TRBV4-1 | NA | NA | CASSRVAPGTQFANYGYTF | TGCGCCAGCAGCCGCGTGGCGCCCGGGACACAATTCGCTAACTATGGCTACACCTTC
TRBJ1-5 | TRBV6-5 | NA | NA | CASKGNSNQPQHF | TGTGCCAGCAAGGGGAATAGCAATCAGCCCCAGCATTTT
TRBJ2-5 | TRBV21-1 | once | NA | CASTLNRGKSLKETQYF | TGTGCCAGCACCCTGAACAGGGGGAAATCTCTTAAAGAGACCCAGTACTTC
TRBJ1-3 | TRBV5-5 | NA | NA | CASSLGVDGNTIYF | TGTGCCAGCAGCTTAGGGGTAGATGGAAACACCATATATTTT
TRBJ2-2 | TRBV11-2 | NA | TRBD1 | CASSLLQGPGELFF | TGTGCCAGCAGCTTATTACAGGGGCCCGGGGAGCTGTTTTTT
TRBJ1-2 | TRBV6-2/TRBV6-3 | NA | NA | CASTPRPGSRYYGYTF | TGTGCCAGCACCCCCAGGCCAGGGTCGAGGTACTATGGCTACACCTTC
TRBJ1-3 | TRBV9 | many | NA | CASSTGLFSGNTIYF | TGTGCCAGCAGCACCGGACTGTTCTCTGGAAACACCATATATTTT
TRBJ2-1 | TRBV12-3/TRBV12-4 | NA | NA | CASSLYNEQFF | TGTGCCAGCAGTCTGTACAATGAGCAGTTCTTC
TRBJ2-1 | TRBV5-1 | NA | TRBD2 | CASSLLAESPLEQFF | TGCGCCAGCAGCTTGCTAGCGGAGAGCCCCCTTGAGCAGTTCTTC